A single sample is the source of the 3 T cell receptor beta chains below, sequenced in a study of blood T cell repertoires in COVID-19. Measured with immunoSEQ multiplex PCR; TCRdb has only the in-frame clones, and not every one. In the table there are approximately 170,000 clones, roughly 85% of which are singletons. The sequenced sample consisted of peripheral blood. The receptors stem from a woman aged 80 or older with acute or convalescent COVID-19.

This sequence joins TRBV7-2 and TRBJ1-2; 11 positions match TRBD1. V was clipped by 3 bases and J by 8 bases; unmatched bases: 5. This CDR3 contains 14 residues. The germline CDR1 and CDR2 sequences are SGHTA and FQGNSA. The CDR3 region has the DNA TGTGCCAGCAGCTTCTGGGGACAGGGGGGAGGCTACACCTTC. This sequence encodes CASSFWGQGGGYTF.

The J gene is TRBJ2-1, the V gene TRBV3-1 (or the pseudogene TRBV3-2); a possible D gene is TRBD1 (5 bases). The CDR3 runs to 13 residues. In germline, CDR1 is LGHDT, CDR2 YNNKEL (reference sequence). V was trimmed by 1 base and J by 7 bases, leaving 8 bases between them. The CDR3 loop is CASSQGTKNEQFF. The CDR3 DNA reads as TGTGCCAGCAGCCAAGGGACAAAAAATGAGCAGTTCTTC.

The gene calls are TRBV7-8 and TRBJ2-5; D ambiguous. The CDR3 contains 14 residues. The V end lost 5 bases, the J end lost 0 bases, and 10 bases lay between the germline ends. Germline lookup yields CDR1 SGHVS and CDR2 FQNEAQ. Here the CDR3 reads CASSRRRNQETQYF. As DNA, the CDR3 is TGTGCCAGCAGCCGCCGGCGGAACCAAGAGACCCAGTACTTC.